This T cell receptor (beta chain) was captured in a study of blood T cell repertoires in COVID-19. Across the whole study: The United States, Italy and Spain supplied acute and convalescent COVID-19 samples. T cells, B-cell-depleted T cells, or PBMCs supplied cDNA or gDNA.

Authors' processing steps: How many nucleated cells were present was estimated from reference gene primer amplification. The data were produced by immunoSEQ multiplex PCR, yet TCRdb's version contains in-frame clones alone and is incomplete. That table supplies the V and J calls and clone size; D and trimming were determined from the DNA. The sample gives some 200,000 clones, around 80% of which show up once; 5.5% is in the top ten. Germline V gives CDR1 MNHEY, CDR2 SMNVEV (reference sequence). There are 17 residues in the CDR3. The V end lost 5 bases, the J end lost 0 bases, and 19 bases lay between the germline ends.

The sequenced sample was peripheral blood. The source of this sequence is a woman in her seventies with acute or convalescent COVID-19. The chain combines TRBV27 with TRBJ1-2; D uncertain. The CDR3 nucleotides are TGTGCCAGCAGTCCAGTGGGCTCGTTGCGCTCTAACTATGGCTACACCTTC. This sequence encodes CASSPVGSLRSNYGYTF.